This T cell receptor (beta chain) was captured by sequencing in a study of human T cells and chemical hapten exposure. About the study: During the approximately 24-week study period, patients had diphenylcyclopropenone applied to the scalp every week. DPC 0.01% went on the upper back by patch test, with reading at 6 days. The patient population, which was mostly female, had alopecia areata, totalis or universalis.

The table lists this clonotype with many counts. V shed 1 base and J shed 6 bases, with 6 bases lying between them. The CDR3 loop spans 12 amino acids. Germline CDR1 and CDR2: LNHNV and YYDKDF (reference sequence). TCRdb called the RACE reads again in MiXCR, with one record for every CDR3 protein. The table records 45,000 to 70,000 distinct CDR3 sequences, roughly a tenth of them present only once. Indicated time point: patch test 1, 2 weeks after DPC sensitization. Treatment indicated: therapeutic diphenylcyclopropenone sensitization with weekly scalp DPC. Someone pulled total RNA out of unfractionated whole blood.

The specimen comprised whole blood, sampled in connection with sensitization to the hapten diphenylcyclopropenone (DPC). The gene calls are TRBV15 and TRBJ1-1, with no clear D. The origin of this receptor is a woman between 40 and 55 years old with alopecia areata. Some clones in this sample may be carry-over from other donors' samples. CDR3 in amino acids: CATSRGGAEAFF. CDR3 DNA: TGTGCCACCAGCAGAGGTGGGGCTGAAGCTTTCTTT.